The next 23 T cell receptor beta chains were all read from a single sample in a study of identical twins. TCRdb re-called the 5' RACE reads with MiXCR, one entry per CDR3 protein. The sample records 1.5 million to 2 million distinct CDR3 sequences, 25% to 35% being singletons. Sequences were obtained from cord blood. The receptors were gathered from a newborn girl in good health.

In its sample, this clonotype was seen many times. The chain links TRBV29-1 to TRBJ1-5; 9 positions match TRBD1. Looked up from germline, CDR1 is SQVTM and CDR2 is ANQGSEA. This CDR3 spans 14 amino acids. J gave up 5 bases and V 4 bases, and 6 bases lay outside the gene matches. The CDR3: CSVATGQGHQPQHF. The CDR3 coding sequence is TGCAGCGTTGCTACCGGACAGGGGCATCAGCCCCAGCATTTT.

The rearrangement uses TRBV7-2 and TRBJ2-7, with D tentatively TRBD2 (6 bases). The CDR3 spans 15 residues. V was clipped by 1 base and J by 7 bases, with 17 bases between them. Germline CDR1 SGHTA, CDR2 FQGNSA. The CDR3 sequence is CASSLVSGGNNEQYF. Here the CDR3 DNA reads TGTGCCAGCAGCTTAGTCTCAGGAGGGAACAATGAGCAGTACTTC.

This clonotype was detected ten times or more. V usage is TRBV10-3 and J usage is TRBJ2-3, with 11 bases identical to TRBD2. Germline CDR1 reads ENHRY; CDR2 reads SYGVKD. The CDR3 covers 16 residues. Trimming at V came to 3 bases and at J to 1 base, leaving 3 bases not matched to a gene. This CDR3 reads CAISESLAGGTDTQYF. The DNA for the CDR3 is TGTGCCATCAGTGAATCACTAGCGGGGGGCACAGATACGCAGTATTTT.

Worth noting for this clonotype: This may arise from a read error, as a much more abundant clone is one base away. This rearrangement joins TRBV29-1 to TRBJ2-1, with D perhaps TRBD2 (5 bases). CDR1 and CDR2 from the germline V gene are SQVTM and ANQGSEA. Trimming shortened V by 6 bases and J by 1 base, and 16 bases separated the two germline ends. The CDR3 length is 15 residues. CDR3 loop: CSVAWRLLSYNEQFF. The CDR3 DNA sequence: TGCAGCGTCGCCTGGAGGCTCCTTTCCTACAATGAGCAGTTCTTC.

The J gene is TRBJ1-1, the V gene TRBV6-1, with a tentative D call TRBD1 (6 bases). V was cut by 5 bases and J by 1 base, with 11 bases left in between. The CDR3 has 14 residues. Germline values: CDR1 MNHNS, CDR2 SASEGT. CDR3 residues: CASSHLGQNTEAFF. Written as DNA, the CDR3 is TGTGCCAGCAGTCACTTGGGACAGAACACTGAAGCTTTCTTT.

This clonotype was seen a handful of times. CDR3 protein: CASSLWTGQARETQYF. The CDR3 nucleotides read TGTGCCAGCAGTTTATGGACAGGGCAAGCTCGAGAGACCCAGTACTTC. The V gene is TRBV28, the J gene TRBJ2-5; 7 nucleotides agree with TRBD1. Germline values: CDR1 MDHEN, CDR2 SYDVKM. The CDR3 is made up of 16 amino acids. Losses at the gene ends were 0 bases for V and 4 bases for J; bases not matched to a gene: 8.

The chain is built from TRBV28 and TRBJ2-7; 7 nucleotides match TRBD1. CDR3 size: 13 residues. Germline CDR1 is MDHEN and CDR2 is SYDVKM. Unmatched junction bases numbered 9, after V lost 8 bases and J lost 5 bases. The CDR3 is CASGPQGSHEQYF. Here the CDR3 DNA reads TGTGCCAGCGGACCACAGGGGTCCCACGAGCAGTACTTC.

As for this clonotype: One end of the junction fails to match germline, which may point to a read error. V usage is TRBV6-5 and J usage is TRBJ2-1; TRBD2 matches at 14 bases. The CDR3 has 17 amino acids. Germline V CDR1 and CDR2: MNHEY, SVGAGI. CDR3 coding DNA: TGTGCCAGCAGTTATTTAGGACTAGCGGGGGGCTACGATGAGCAGTTCTTC. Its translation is CASSYLGLAGGYDEQFF.

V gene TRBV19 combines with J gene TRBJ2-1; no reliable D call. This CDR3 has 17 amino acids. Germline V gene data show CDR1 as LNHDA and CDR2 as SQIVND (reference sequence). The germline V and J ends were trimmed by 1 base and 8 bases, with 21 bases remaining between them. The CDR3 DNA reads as TGTGCCAGTAGTATAGCGAGTAGGCTGCCCCGTCGCGATGAGCAGTTCTTC. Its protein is CASSIASRLPRRDEQFF.

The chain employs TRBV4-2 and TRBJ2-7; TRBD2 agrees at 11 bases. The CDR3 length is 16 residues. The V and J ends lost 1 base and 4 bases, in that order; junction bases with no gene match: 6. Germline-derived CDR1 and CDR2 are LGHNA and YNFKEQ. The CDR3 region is CASSQGVAGGRYEQYF. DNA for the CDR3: TGTGCCAGCAGCCAAGGCGTAGCGGGGGGGCGGTACGAGCAGTACTTC.

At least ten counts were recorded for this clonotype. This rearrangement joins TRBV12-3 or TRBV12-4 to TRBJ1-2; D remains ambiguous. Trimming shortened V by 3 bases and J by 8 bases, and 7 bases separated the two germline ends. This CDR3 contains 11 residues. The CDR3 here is CASSLVAGYTF. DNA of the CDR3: TGTGCCAGCAGTTTGGTAGCCGGCTACACCTTC.

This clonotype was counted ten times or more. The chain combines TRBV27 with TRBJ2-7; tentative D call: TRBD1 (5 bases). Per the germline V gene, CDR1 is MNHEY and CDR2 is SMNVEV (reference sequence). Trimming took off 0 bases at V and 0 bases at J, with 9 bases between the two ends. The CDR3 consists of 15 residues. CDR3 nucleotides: TGTGCCAGCAGTTTATCGGGGCCCAGCTCCTACGAGCAGTACTTC. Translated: CASSLSGPSSYEQYF.

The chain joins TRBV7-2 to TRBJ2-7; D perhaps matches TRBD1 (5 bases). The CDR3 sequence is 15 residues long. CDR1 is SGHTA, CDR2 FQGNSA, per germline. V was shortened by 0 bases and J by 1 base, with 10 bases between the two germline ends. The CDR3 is CASSLAAGYSYEQYF. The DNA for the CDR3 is TGTGCCAGCAGCTTAGCTGCAGGGTATTCCTACGAGCAGTACTTC. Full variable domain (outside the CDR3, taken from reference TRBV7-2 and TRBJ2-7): GAGVSQSPSNKVTEKGKDVELRCDPISGHTALYWYRQSLGQGLEFLIYFQGNSAPDKSGLPSDRFSAERTGGSVSTLTIQRTQQEDSAVYLCASSLAAGYSYEQYFGPGTRLTVT.

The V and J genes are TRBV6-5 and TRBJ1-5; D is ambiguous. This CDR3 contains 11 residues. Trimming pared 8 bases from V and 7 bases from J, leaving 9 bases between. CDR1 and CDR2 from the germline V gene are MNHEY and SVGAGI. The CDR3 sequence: CASQACQPQHF. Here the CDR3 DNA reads TGTGCCAGCCAGGCCTGCCAGCCCCAGCATTTT.

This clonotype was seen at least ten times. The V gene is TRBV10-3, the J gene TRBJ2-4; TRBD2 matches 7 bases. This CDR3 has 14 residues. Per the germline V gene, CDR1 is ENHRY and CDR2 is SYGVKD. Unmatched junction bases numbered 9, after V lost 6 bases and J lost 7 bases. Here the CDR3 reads CAIRSGGGGNIQYF. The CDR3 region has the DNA TGTGCCATCAGGAGTGGCGGGGGAGGGAACATTCAGTACTTC.

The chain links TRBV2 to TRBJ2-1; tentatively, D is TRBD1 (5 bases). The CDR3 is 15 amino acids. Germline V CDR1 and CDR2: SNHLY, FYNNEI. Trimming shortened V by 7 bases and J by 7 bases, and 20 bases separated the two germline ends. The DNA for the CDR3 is TGTGCCAGCACAGGGCTACTCCTTCCAGGGAATGAGCAGTTCTTC. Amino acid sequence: CASTGLLLPGNEQFF. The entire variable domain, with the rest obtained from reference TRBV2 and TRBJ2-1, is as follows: EPEVTQTPSHQVTQMGQEVILRCVPISNHLYFYWYRQILGQKVEFLVSFYNNEISEKSEIFDDQFSVERPDGSNFTLKIRSTKLEDSAMYFCASTGLLLPGNEQFFGPGTRLTVL.

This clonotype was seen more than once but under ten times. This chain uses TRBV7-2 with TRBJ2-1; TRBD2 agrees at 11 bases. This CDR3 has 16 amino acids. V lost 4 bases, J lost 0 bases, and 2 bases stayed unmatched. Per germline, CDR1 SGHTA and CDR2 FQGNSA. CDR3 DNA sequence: TGTGCCAGCAGCTGGACTAGCGGGCACTCCTACAATGAGCAGTTCTTC. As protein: CASSWTSGHSYNEQFF.

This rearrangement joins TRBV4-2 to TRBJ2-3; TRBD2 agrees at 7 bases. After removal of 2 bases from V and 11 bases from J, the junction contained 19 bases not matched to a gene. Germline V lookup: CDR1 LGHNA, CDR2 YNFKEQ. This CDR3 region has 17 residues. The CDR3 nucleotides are TGTGCCAGCAGCCAACGTATAGCGGCGGGAGCGTACAATGAGCAGTATTTT. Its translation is CASSQRIAAGAYNEQYF.

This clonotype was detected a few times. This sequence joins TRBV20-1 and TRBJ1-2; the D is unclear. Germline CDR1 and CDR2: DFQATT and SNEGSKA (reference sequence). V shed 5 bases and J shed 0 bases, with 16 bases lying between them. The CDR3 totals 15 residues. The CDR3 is CSAHTGHLTNYGYTF. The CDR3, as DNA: TGCAGTGCTCACACCGGGCACCTGACTAACTATGGCTACACCTTC.

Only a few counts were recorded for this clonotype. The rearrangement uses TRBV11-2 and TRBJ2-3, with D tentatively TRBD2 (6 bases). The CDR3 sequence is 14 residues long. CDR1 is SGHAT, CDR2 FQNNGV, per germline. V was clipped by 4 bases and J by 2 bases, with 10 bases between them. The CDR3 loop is CASSYSGPTDTQYF. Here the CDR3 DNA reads TGTGCCAGCAGCTATAGCGGTCCCACAGATACGCAGTATTTT.

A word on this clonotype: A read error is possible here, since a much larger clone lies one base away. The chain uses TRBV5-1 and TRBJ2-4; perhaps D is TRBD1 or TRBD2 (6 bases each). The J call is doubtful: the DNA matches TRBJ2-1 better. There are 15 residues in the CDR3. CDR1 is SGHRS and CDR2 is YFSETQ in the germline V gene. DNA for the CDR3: TGCGCCAGCAGCTCCGGGACACTAGCCAAAAACATTCAGTTCTTC. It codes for CASSSGTLAKNIQFF.

Here the CDR3 DNA reads TGCGCCAGCAGTGAAAGGGACGGGGCGGAGACCCAGTACTTC. It is translated as CASSERDGAETQYF. The gene calls are TRBV10-1 and TRBJ2-5, with D perhaps being TRBD1 or TRBD2 (5 bases each). This CDR3 is built from 14 residues. Germline CDR1 is WNHNN and CDR2 is SYGVQD (reference sequence). Trimming removed 3 bases from V and 5 bases from J, with 13 bases in between.

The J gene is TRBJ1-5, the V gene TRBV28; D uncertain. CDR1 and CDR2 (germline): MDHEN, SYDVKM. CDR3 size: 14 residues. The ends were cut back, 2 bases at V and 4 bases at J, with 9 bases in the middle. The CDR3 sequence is CASSLPQENQPQHF. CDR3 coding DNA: TGTGCCAGCAGTTTACCCCAGGAGAATCAGCCCCAGCATTTT.